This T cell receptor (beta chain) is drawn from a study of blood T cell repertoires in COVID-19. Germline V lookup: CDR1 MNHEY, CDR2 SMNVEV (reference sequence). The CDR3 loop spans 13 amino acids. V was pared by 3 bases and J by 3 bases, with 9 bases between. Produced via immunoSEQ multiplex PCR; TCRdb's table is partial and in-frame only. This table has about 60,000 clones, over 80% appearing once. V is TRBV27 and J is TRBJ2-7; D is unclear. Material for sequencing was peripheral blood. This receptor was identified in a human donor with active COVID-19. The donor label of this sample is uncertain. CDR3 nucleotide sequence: TGTGCCAGCAGTTTTGCAGGAAACTACGAGCAGTACTTC. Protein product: CASSFAGNYEQYF.